This TCR beta chain was captured in a study of T cells in Graves' hyperthyroidism and ophthalmopathy. CDR1 and CDR2 from the germline V gene are SGHTA and FQGNSA. The length of the CDR3 is 13 residues. Trimming took 5 bases from V and 8 from J, leaving 15 bases between them. Amplification of TCR beta CDR3 regions was performed using RNA transcripts as template. Initially, a first-round RT-PCR of the TCR CDR3 employed the HTBI primer set. TCRdb used MiXCR to reprocess the multiplex PCR reads, holding one entry per CDR3 protein. This table holds 480,000 or so distinct CDR3 sequences, 40% to 55% found once.

The rearrangement joins TRBV7-2 to TRBJ1-2; no reliable D call. Sequencing was performed on peripheral blood or thyroid tissue (not recorded which). The TCR sequence derives from an adult woman with Graves' disease, either hyperthyroidism or ophthalmopathy (not recorded which). This CDR3 is CASSAERFGGYTF. The CDR3 DNA sequence: TGTGCCAGCAGCGCGGAGAGGTTTGGGGGCTACACCTTC.